This entry concerns a single T cell receptor (beta chain). Its specific antigen is unknown. Base qualities are not provided; no much larger clone lies one nucleotide away. V is reduced by 0 bases and J by 2 bases, leaving a spacing of 7 bases between them. Including the terminal cysteine and phenylalanine, the CDR3 comprises 13 residues. Left in the record is the CDR3 DNA by itself, 39 bases read in frame from the first base. CDR1 and CDR2 (GTSNPN, SVGIG) derive from the germline V gene (reference sequence). The data stem from a study of T-cell memory formation after mild COVID-19 (dated by TCRdb to the early 2020s). In terms of the full investigation: TCR sequence clusters from the two donors were found to be largely donor specific. In two donors, T-cell clones that expanded and contracted after mild COVID-19 were followed by sequencing TCRalpha and TCRbeta repertoires longitudinally. The cohort was made up of two young adult volunteers, one female and one male, who were previously healthy. Broader findings and caveats from the paper: Clones contracting from day 15 to 85 had balanced CD4/CD8 phenotypes, while a second wave expanding from day 15 to 37 was biased towards CD4+. Whether the second-wave clones peaking on day 37 were SARS-CoV-2 specific was not confirmed. Contracting CD4+ clones were located mainly in the CM and EM memory subsets, whereas CD8+ clones were found to be enriched in EMRA. The study included only a couple of mild cases, and larger cohorts that include severe cases with pre-infection samples were judged to be necessary. Some responding clones were detected in pre-infection memory, suggesting pre-existing cross-reactive memory T cells joined the SARS-CoV-2 response.

Ficoll-Paque density gradient centrifugation was the method used to isolate PBMCs. Sequencing was performed on an Illumina NovaSeq 6000. TCRalpha and TCRbeta cDNA libraries were constructed by 5'RACE with constant-segment primers, with sample barcodes and unique molecular identifiers being introduced. RNA was extracted from every sample with Trizol reagent. Amplification of the libraries took two PCR steps, and the second step added a second sample barcode plus Illumina TruSeq adapters. Sequencing of the libraries was done on an Illumina NovaSeq, producing 2 x 150 bp paired-end reads. Per the original workflow: With migec v1.2.7, reads were demultiplexed and then collapsed into UMI-guided consensus sequences. With mixcr v2.1.11, UMI consensuses were aligned to TRA and TRB V and J templates and assembled into clonotypes. Expanded or contracted clonotypes were those called significant by both edgeR and NoisET, with noise models trained on biological replicates. For edgeR calls, a false discovery rate-adjusted p below 0.01 and a log2 fold-change threshold of 1 were applied. PCA with hierarchical clustering of max-normalized trajectories of the 1000 most abundant clonotypes was used as exploratory dynamics analysis. The CD4 or CD8 phenotype of responding clones was assigned using the separately sequenced CD4+ and CD8+ repertoires. TCRdb applied fastp at Q25 and MiXCR to the public reads, then kept only in-frame beta chains. Every entry covers one CDR3 protein and lists the most common genes and DNA from its rows. These V and J calls rely on TCRdb rather than the paper's analysis. In this sample the table shows around 410,000 distinct CDR3 sequences, under 25% of which occur a single time. Approximately 14% of the sample is held by the ten biggest clonotypes.

The chain couples TRBV30 to TRBJ2-5, with no reliable assignment of the D segment. Material for sequencing was PBMCs or a T cell subset sorted from them (not recorded which). This sequence originates from an adult woman who had mild COVID-19 (a few samples of this study predate the infection). The sample titles of this study are shuffled in the database, so cell type and time point are left out; the donor was told from shared clones. The DNA reads TGTGCCTGGAGTGTACAACTACAAGAGACCCAGTACTTC. This yields the protein CAWSVQLQETQYF. Reference TRBV30 and TRBJ2-5 genes cover what lies past the CDR3, so the full variable domain is SQTIHQWPATLVQPVGSPLSLECTVEGTSNPNLYWYRQAAGRGLQLLFYSVGIGQISSEVPQNLSASRPQDRQFILSSKKLLLSDSGFYLCAWSVQLQETQYFGPGTRLLVL.